This T cell receptor beta chain came from a study of CD8 T cells in Susac syndrome. Random hexamers were used to reverse transcribe the RNA input (about 0.45 to 1 ug). TCRdb reprocessed the immunoSEQ multiplex PCR reads via MiXCR and lists one record per CDR3 protein. The top ten clones hold more than 0.4% of a sample with some 75,000 distinct CDR3 sequences, around 93% of them seen once. The CDR3 length is 17 residues. In germline, CDR1 is SGHRS, CDR2 YFSETQ. The V end lost 4 bases, the J end lost 9 bases, and 26 bases lay between the germline ends. This clonotype was found once. The chain links TRBV5-1 to TRBJ2-1; tentative D call: TRBD1 (6 bases). The sequence was obtained from a human donor with Susac syndrome. Sequencing was done on a sample of CD8+ T cells from PBMCs. This chain's CDR3 is CASSMRRGAAHRVEQFF. The CDR3 nucleotides are TGCGCCAGCAGCATGCGCAGGGGAGCGGCCCATCGTGTTGAGCAGTTCTTC.